This TCR beta chain was recorded in a study of control samples from healthy donors and cancer patients. The CDR3 totals 13 residues. V lost 1 base, J lost 4 bases, and 7 bases lay in between. CDR1 and CDR2 from the germline V gene are MGHRA and YSYEKL. The table came from immunoSEQ multiplex PCR; TCRdb's copy has only in-frame clones and leaves some out. Of roughly 190,000 clones listed, 91% were seen once; the top ten hold about 1.4%. This clone was counted only a few times. Material: blood. The sequence derives from a woman between 25 and 40 years old in good health. V usage is TRBV4-1 and J usage is TRBJ1-1; D is ambiguous. The CDR3 sequence is CASSQGTSTEAFF. CDR3 bases: TGCGCCAGCAGCCAAGGAACAAGCACTGAAGCTTTCTTT.